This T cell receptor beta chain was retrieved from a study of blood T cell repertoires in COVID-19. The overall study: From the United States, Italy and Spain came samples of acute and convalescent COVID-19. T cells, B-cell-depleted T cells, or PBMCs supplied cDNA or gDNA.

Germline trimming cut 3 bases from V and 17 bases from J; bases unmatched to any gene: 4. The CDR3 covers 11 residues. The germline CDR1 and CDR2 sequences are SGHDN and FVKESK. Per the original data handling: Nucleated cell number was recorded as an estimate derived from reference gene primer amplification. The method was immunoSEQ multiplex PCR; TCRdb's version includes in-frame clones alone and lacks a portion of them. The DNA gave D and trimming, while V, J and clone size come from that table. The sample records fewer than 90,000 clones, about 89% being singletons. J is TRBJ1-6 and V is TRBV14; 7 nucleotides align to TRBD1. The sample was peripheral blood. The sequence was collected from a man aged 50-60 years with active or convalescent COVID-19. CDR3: CASSQTGQIHF. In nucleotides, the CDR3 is TGTGCCAGCAGCCAGACGGGACAGATCCACTTT.